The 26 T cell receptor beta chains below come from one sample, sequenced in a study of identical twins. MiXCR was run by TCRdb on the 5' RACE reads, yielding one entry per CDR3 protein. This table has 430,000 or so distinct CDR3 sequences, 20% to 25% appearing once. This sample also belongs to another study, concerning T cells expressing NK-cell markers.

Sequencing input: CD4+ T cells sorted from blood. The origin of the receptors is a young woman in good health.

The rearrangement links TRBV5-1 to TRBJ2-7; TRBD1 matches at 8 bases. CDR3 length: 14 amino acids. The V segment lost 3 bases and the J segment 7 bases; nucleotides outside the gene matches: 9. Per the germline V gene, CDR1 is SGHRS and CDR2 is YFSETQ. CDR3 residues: CASSWGTGGGEQYF. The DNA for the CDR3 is TGCGCCAGCAGCTGGGGGACAGGAGGGGGGGAGCAGTACTTC.

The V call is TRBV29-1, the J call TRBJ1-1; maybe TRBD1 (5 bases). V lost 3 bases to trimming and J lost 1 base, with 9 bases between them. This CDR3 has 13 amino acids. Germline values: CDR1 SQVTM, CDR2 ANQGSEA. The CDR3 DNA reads TGCAGCGTTGAGAGGACACCGAACACTGAAGCTTTCTTT. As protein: CSVERTPNTEAFF.

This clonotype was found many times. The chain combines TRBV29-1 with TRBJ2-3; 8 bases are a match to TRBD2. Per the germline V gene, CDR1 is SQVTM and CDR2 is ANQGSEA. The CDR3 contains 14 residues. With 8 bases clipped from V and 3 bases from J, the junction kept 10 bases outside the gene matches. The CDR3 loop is CSSLTSGLTDTQYF. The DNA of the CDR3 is TGCAGCTCCTTAACTAGCGGATTAACAGATACGCAGTATTTT.

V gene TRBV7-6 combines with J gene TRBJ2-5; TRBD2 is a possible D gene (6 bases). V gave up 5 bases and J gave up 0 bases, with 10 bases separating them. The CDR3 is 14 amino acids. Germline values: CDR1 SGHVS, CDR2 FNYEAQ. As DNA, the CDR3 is TGTGCCAGCAGCGGCGGGACCAACCAAGAGACCCAGTACTTC. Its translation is CASSGGTNQETQYF.

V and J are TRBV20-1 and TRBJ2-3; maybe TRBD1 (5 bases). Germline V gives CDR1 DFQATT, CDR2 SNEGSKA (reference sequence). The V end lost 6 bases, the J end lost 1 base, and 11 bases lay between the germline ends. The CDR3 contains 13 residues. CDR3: CSADSTGTDTQYF. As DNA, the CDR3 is TGCAGTGCCGACTCGACAGGCACAGATACGCAGTATTTT.

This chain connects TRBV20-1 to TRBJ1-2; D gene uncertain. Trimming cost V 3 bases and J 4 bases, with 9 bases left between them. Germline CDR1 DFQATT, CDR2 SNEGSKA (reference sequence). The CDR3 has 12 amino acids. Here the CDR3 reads CSASEVSYGYTF. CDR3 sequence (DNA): TGCAGTGCTAGTGAAGTGAGCTATGGCTACACCTTC.

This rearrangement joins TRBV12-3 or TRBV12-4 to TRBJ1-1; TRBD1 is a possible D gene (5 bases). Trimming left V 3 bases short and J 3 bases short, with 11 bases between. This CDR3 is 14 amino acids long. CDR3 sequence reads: CASSFLTGYTEAFF. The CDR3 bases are TGTGCCAGCAGTTTCCTTACAGGCTACACTGAAGCTTTCTTT.

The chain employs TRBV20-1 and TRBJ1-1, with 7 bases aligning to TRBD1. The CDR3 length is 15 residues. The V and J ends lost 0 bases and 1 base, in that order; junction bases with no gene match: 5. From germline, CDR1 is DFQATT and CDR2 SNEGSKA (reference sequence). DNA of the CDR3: TGCAGTGCTAGAGACGTGACAGGGAGGAACACTGAAGCTTTCTTT. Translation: CSARDVTGRNTEAFF.

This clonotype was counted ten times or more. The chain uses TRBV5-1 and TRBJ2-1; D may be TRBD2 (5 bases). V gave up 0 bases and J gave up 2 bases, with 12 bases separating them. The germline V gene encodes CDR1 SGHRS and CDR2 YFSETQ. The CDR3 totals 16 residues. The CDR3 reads CASSLGGAGPYNEQFF. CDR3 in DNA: TGCGCCAGCAGCTTGGGCGGCGCGGGCCCCTACAATGAGCAGTTCTTC.

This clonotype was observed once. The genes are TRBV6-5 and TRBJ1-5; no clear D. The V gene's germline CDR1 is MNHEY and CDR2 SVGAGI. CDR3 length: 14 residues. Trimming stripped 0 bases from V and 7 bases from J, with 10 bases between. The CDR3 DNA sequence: TGTGCCAGCAGTTACTCCGGTAGAGGGCAGCCCCAGCATTTT. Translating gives CASSYSGRGQPQHF.

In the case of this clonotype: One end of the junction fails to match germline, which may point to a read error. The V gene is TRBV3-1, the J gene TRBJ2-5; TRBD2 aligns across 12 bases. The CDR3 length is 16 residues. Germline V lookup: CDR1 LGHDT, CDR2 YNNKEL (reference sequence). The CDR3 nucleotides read TGTGCCAGCAGCCCGCCTAGCGGGGGGGGTCAAGCGACCCAGTACTTC. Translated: CASSPPSGGGQATQYF.

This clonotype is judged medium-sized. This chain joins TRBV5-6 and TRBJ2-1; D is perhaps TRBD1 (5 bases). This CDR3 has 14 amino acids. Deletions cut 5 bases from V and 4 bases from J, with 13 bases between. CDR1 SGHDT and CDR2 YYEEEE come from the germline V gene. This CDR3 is CASSFRRTYNEQFF. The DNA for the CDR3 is TGTGCCAGCAGTTTCCGACGGACATACAATGAGCAGTTCTTC.

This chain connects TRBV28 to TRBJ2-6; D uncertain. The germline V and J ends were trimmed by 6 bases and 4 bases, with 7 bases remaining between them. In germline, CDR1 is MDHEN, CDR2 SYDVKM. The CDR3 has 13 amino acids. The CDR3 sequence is CASRLQGANVLTF. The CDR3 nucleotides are TGTGCCAGCAGGCTTCAAGGGGCCAACGTCCTGACTTTC. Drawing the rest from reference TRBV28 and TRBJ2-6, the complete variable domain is DVKVTQSSRYLVKRTGEKVFLECVQDMDHENMFWYRQDPGLGLRLIYFSYDVKMKEKGDIPEGYSVSREKKERFSLILESASTNQTSMYLCASRLQGANVLTFGAGSRLTVL.

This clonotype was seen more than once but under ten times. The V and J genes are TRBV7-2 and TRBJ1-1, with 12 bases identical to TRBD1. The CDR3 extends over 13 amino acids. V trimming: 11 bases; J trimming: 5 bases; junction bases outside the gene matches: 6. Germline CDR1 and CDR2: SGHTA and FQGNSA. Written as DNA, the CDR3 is TGTGCCGGGGGACAGGGGGCTTGGACTGAAGCTTTCTTT. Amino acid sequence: CAGGQGAWTEAFF.

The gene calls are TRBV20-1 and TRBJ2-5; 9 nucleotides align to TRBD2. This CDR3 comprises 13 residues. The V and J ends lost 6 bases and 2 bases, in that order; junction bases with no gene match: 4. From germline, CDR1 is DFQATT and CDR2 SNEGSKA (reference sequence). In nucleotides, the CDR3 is TGCAGTGCAGAGCGGGAGGTACAAGAGACCCAGTACTTC. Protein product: CSAEREVQETQYF.

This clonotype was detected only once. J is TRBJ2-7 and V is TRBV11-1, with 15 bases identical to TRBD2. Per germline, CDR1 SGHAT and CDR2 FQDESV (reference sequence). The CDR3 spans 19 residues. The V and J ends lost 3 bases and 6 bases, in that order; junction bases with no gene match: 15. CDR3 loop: CASSFARDRGTSGRREQYF. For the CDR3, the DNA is TGTGCCAGCAGCTTCGCCCGGGATAGGGGGACTAGCGGGAGGCGCGAGCAGTACTTC.

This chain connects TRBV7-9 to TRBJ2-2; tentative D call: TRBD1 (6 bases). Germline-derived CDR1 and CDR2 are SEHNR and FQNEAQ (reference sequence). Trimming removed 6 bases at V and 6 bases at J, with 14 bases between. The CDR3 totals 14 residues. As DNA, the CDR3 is TGTGCCAGCAGTTCCCCGGACAGAGCCGGGGAGCTGTTTTTT. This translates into CASSSPDRAGELFF.

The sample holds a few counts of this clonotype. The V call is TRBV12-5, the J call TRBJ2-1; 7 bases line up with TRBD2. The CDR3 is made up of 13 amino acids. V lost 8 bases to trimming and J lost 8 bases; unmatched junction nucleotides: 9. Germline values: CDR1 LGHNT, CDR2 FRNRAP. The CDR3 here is CASREGGHDEQFF. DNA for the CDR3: TGTGCTAGTAGGGAGGGAGGGCATGATGAGCAGTTCTTC.

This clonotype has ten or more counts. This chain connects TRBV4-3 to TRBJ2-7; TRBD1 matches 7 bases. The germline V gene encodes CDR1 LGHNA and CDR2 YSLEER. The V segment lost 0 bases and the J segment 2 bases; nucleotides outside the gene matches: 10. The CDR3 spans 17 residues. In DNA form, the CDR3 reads TGCGCCAGCAGCCAAGAAATCCCGGGACAGCATACCTACGAGCAGTACTTC. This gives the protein CASSQEIPGQHTYEQYF.

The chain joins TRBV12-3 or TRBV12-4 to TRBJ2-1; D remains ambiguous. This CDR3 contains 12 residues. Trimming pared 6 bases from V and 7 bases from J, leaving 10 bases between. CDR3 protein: CASSALDNEQFF. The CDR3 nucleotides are TGTGCCAGCAGCGCGTTAGATAATGAGCAGTTCTTC.

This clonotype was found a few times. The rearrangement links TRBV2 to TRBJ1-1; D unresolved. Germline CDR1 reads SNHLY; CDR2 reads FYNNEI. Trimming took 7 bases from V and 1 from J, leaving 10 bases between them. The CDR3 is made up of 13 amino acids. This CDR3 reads CASIRGENTEAFF. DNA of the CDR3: TGTGCCAGCATTCGCGGGGAGAACACTGAAGCTTTCTTT.

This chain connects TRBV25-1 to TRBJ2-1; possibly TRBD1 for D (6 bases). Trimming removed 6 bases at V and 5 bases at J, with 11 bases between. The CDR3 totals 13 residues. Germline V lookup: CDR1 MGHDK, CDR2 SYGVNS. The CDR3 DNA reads TGTGCCAGCAGGAGGACAGCTAACAATGAGCAGTTCTTC. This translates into CASRRTANNEQFF.

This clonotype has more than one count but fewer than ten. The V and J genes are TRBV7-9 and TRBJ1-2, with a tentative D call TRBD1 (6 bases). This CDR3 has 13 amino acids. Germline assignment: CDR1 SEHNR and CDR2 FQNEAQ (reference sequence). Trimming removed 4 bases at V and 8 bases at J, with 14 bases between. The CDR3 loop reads CASSSHRVGGYTF. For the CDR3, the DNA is TGTGCCAGCAGCTCCCACAGGGTCGGCGGCTACACCTTC.

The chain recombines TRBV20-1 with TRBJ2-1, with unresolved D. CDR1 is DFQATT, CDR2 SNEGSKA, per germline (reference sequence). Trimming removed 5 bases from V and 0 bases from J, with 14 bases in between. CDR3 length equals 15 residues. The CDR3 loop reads CSAPPHESSYNEQFF. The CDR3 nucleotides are TGCAGTGCTCCCCCGCATGAGAGCTCCTACAATGAGCAGTTCTTC.

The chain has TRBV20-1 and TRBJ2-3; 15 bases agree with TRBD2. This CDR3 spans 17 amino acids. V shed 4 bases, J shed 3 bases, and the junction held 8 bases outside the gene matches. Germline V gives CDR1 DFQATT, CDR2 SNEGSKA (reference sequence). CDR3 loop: CSAIPIGLAGGTDTQYF. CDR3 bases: TGCAGTGCTATACCTATAGGACTAGCGGGAGGGACAGATACGCAGTATTTT.

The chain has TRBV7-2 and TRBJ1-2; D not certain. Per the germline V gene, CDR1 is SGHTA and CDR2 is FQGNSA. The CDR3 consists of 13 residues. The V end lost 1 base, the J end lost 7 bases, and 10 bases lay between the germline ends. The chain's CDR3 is CASSLDAKSGYTF. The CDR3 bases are TGTGCCAGCAGCTTAGACGCTAAGTCTGGCTACACCTTC.